A selection of T cell receptor beta chains follows, all from one sample in a study of beta chain features in type 1 diabetes. Assay used: immunoSEQ multiplex PCR; TCRdb lists only in-frame clones, some missing. The data show 350,000 to 400,000 clones, around 12% seen once. The material sequenced was naive CD4+ T cells from blood. These receptors all stem from a woman aged 18-30 years with type 1 diabetes. CDR3s include the opening cysteine and the closing phenylalanine or tryptophan. Fields, in order: clone size, CDR3 length, D gene, V gene, J gene, CDR3 DNA, CDR3 protein. A D gene is named only where the DNA matches it firmly. Part of the rows lack a size; the others show once, few, many or a class for expanded clones.

NA	16	NA	TRBV4-1	TRBJ2-2	TGCGCCAGCAGCCAGCCCACCCGGAGGCTGGCGGGGGAGCTGTTTTTT	CASSQPTRRLAGELFF
NA	15	NA	TRBV4-3	TRBJ2-7	TGCGCCAGCAGCCAGTTGGCCCCGGGGACCTACGAGCAGTACTTC	CASSQLAPGTYEQYF
NA	14	NA	TRBV4-1	TRBJ1-2	TGCGCCAGCAGCCAGGCCGACAGGAACCATGGCTACACCTTC	CASSQADRNHGYTF
NA	12	TRBD1	TRBV28	TRBJ2-5	TGTGCCAGCACTACAGGGGTAGAGACCCAGTACTTC	CASTTGVETQYF
few	13	NA	TRBV7-9	TRBJ1-2	TGTGCCAGCAGCCCGGGGGAGGGCTATGGCTACACCTTC	CASSPGEGYGYTF
few	13	NA	TRBV7-2	TRBJ2-3	TGTGCCAGCAGCTTAGCGCAGCGAGATACGCAGTATTTT	CASSLAQRDTQYF
NA	13	TRBD2	TRBV28	TRBJ2-3	TGTGCCAGCCGGGACTATAGCACAGATACGCAGTATTTT	CASRDYSTDTQYF
NA	15	NA	TRBV5-1	TRBJ1-2	TGCGCCAGCAGCCTAAATGAACAGGGTTTAAATGGCTACACCTTC	CASSLNEQGLNGYTF
NA	13	NA	TRBV7-9	TRBJ2-7	TGTGCCAGCAGCGACCAGGGGCCCTACGAGCAGTACTTC	CASSDQGPYEQYF
few	14	TRBD1	TRBV10-3	TRBJ1-4	TGTGCCATCAGTCAGGACAGGGGAAATGAAAAACTGTTTTTT	CAISQDRGNEKLFF
NA	15	NA	TRBV7-2	TRBJ1-1	TGTGCCAGCAGCTTCCGGACAGTAGCGAACACTGAAGCTTTCTTT	CASSFRTVANTEAFF
NA	15	NA	TRBV4-3	TRBJ2-7	TGCGCCAGCAGCCAAGTGGGAGGGGGGGCGAGGGAGCAGTACTTC	CASSQVGGGAREQYF
NA	14	TRBD1	TRBV28	TRBJ1-5	TGTGCCAGCAGTTTAGGGACAGGGAGCCAGCCCCAGCATTTT	CASSLGTGSQPQHF
few	14	NA	TRBV18	TRBJ1-1	TGTGCCAGCCGACAGCTCCCAATGAACACTGAAGCTTTCTTT	CASRQLPMNTEAFF
NA	14	TRBD1	TRBV10-3	TRBJ1-4	TGTGCCATCAAAGACAGGGCAGCTAATGAAAAACTGTTTTTT	CAIKDRAANEKLFF